Included here is one T cell receptor beta chain sequence, with context. Its antigen is not identified. The data stem from a study of T-cell memory formation after mild COVID-19. Points from the study as a whole: In pre-infection memory, a portion of responding clones appeared, which suggested that cross-reactive memory joined. Researchers report contracting CD4+ clones mostly in CM and EM, with CD8+ clones in EMRA. What remained unconfirmed was the SARS-CoV-2 specificity of second-wave clones peaking on day 37.

This CDR3 region has 14 residues. V lost 7 bases and J 0 bases, leaving 10 bases between the germline ends. Germline loops: CDR1 SNHLY, CDR2 FYNNEI. cDNA libraries for TCR alpha and TCR beta, carrying sample barcodes and UMIs, came from 5'RACE with constant-segment primers. TCRdb reprocessed the 5' RACE reads with MiXCR, giving one entry per CDR3 protein. Of roughly 400,000 distinct CDR3 sequences listed, roughly 17% were seen once; the top ten hold 20% to 25%. The specimen sequenced was PBMCs or a T cell subset sorted from them (not recorded which). This TCR was sampled from a man between 18 and 29 years old who had mild COVID-19 (a few samples of this study predate the infection). Cell type and time point are not known. This chain connects TRBV2 to TRBJ1-3; no definite D call. The CDR3 spells CASTVDYSGNTIYF. The CDR3 region has the DNA TGTGCCAGCACGGTGGATTACTCTGGAAACACCATATATTTT.